The 24 T cell receptor beta chains listed next were all sequenced from one sample in a study of control samples from healthy donors and cancer patients. Data came from immunoSEQ multiplex PCR; TCRdb stores just in-frame clones and leaves some out. There are about 20,000 clones in the sample; 75% to 85% occur only once, and roughly 27% lies in the top ten. The sample comprised PBMCs. The receptors were gathered from a man in his sixties with head and neck cancer.

V usage is TRBV4-1 and J usage is TRBJ1-1; D is unclear. The germline V and J ends were trimmed by 3 bases and 3 bases, with 8 bases remaining between them. The CDR3 has 13 amino acids. Per the germline V gene, CDR1 is MGHRA and CDR2 is YSYEKL. The CDR3 spells CASSQTIYTEAFF. For the CDR3, the DNA is TGCGCCAGCAGCCAGACCATTTACACTGAAGCTTTCTTT.

The rearrangement links TRBV12-3 or TRBV12-4 to TRBJ2-7; D is unresolved. The CDR3 is made up of 13 amino acids. Trimming removed 0 bases at V and 3 bases at J, with 6 bases between. In DNA form, the CDR3 reads TGTGCCAGCAGTTTAGCCCAGGTCTACGAGCAGTACTTC. It codes for CASSLAQVYEQYF.

The rearrangement joins TRBV7-8 to TRBJ1-2, with TRBD1 identical over 8 bases. After removal of 5 bases from V and 3 bases from J, the junction contained 8 bases not matched to a gene. CDR3 length: 15 amino acids. Germline V lookup: CDR1 SGHVS, CDR2 FQNEAQ. CDR3 coding DNA: TGTGCCAGCAGCCTTCAGGGGGCAAAGGACTATGGCTACACCTTC. Protein: CASSLQGAKDYGYTF.

This clone was counted a single time. The chain joins TRBV30 to TRBJ1-1; TRBD1 might be the D (6 bases). V lost 0 bases and J lost 4, with 12 bases in between. The CDR3 totals 14 residues. Germline loops: CDR1 GTSNPN, CDR2 SVGIG (reference sequence). CDR3 region: CAWSVGGSGTEAFF. CDR3 bases: TGTGCCTGGAGTGTAGGGGGATCAGGCACTGAAGCTTTCTTT.

This chain connects TRBV5-4 to TRBJ2-3; 10 bases are shared with TRBD2. V shed 4 bases, J shed 1 base, and the junction held 9 bases outside the gene matches. The germline CDR1 and CDR2 sequences are SGHNT and YYREEE (reference sequence). The CDR3 runs 17 residues. In DNA form, the CDR3 reads TGTGCCAGCAGCCCAAAGTCTAGCGGGGGTCGCACAGATACGCAGTATTTT. Protein: CASSPKSSGGRTDTQYF. Full variable domain (outside the CDR3, taken from reference TRBV5-4 and TRBJ2-3): ETGVTQSPTHLIKTRGQQVTLRCSSQSGHNTVSWYQQALGQGPQFIFQYYREEENGRGNFPPRFSGLQFPNYSSELNVNALELDDSALYLCASSPKSSGGRTDTQYFGPGTRLTVL.

A few counts support this clone. J is TRBJ1-1 and V is TRBV6-5; the match to TRBD1 covers 12 bases. The CDR3 runs 16 residues. The junction had 4 bases not matched to a gene; V was cut back by 2 bases and J by 3 bases. CDR1 is MNHEY and CDR2 is SVGAGI in the germline V gene. CDR3 in DNA: TGTGCCAGCAGTTACGGGGACAGGGGGCTTCACACTGAAGCTTTCTTT. Amino acids: CASSYGDRGLHTEAFF.

This clone was counted a single time. This chain joins TRBV12-5 and TRBJ2-3; unclear D gene. Trimming pared 7 bases from V and 4 bases from J, leaving 12 bases between. This CDR3 contains 13 residues. Germline values: CDR1 LGHNT, CDR2 FRNRAP. The CDR3 DNA sequence: TGTGCTAGTGCCCTAGAAGGCGCAGATACGCAGTATTTT. Translated: CASALEGADTQYF.

V and J are TRBV19 and TRBJ2-6; D is unresolved. CDR1 is LNHDA and CDR2 is SQIVND in the germline V gene (reference sequence). The CDR3 runs 15 residues. The V end was cut by 5 bases, the J end by 2 bases, with 10 bases between. The CDR3, as DNA: TGTGCCAGTAGTCCCCGACACCCTGGGGCCAACGTCCTGACTTTC. It is translated as CASSPRHPGANVLTF.

This clone occurred a few times. The V and J genes are TRBV27 and TRBJ2-2; 7 bases are shared with TRBD2. This CDR3 region has 17 residues. Germline loops: CDR1 MNHEY, CDR2 SMNVEV (reference sequence). J was trimmed by 4 bases and V by 4 bases; bases with no gene match: 12. The CDR3 DNA is TGTGCCAGCAGTTCCACACATCCCACTAGCGCCACCGGGGAGCTGTTTTTT. Its protein is CASSSTHPTSATGELFF.

The V call is TRBV5-1, the J call TRBJ2-3, with D hard to call. With 4 bases removed from V and 2 bases from J, the gap between germline ends came to 8 bases. CDR1 is SGHRS and CDR2 is YFSETQ in the germline V gene. The CDR3 has 13 amino acids. In DNA, the CDR3 is TGCGCCAGCAGCCCCAGACCCACAGATACGCAGTATTTT. Its translation is CASSPRPTDTQYF.

In this sample, this clone turned up once. The rearrangement uses TRBV5-1 and TRBJ2-5, with D perhaps TRBD1 or TRBD2 (5 bases each). Trimming left V 6 bases short and J 6 bases short, with 9 bases between. The CDR3 has 11 residues. The germline CDR1 and CDR2 sequences are SGHRS and YFSETQ. CDR3 in amino acids: CASNWGKTQYF. For the CDR3, the DNA is TGCGCCAGCAATTGGGGGAAGACCCAGTACTTC.

The V and J genes are TRBV27 and TRBJ2-7; no firm D call. This CDR3 is built from 14 residues. Germline loops: CDR1 MNHEY, CDR2 SMNVEV (reference sequence). V shed 0 bases and J shed 4 bases, with 10 bases lying between them. CDR3 sequence: CASSLSGQRYEQYF. As DNA, the CDR3 is TGTGCCAGCAGTTTATCGGGCCAGCGTTACGAGCAGTACTTC.

This chain links TRBV9 with TRBJ1-1, with a tentative D call TRBD1 (5 bases). This CDR3 is 15 amino acids long. The germline V and J ends were trimmed by 0 bases and 3 bases, with 12 bases remaining between them. Per germline, CDR1 SGDLS and CDR2 YYNGEE. The CDR3 spells CASSVDVGAHTEAFF. The CDR3 DNA is TGTGCCAGCAGCGTAGATGTAGGGGCGCACACTGAAGCTTTCTTT.

The chain uses TRBV15 and TRBJ1-2; 9 bases fit TRBD1. Trimming cost V 7 bases and J 7 bases; bases outside gene matches: 7. In germline, CDR1 is LNHNV, CDR2 YYDKDF (reference sequence). This CDR3 contains 13 residues. The CDR3 sequence: CATTPGQGIGYTF. The CDR3 DNA is TGTGCCACCACGCCGGGACAGGGAATTGGCTACACCTTC.

The chain carries TRBV28 and TRBJ2-1; tentatively, D is TRBD2 (6 bases). This CDR3 has 13 amino acids. V lost 5 bases and J 6 bases, leaving 11 bases between the germline ends. The germline CDR1 and CDR2 sequences are MDHEN and SYDVKM. The CDR3 nucleotides are TGTGCCAGCAGTCCCATGGGGGGCAATGAGCAGTTCTTC. Translation gives CASSPMGGNEQFF.

A few counts support this clone. V usage is TRBV2 and J usage is TRBJ2-3, with 12 bases identical to TRBD2. This CDR3 has 18 residues. Germline lookup yields CDR1 SNHLY and CDR2 FYNNEI. V lost 8 bases to trimming and J lost 3 bases; unmatched junction nucleotides: 15. This CDR3 is CASFGASGRDVWTDTQYF. CDR3 nucleotides: TGTGCCAGCTTTGGAGCTAGCGGGAGGGATGTATGGACAGATACGCAGTATTTT.

V usage is TRBV7-2 and J usage is TRBJ1-5, with TRBD1 identical over 9 bases. The ends lost 2 bases at V and 4 bases at J; junction bases unmatched: 3. The CDR3 is made up of 15 amino acids. CDR1 and CDR2 (germline): SGHTA, FQGNSA. Here the CDR3 DNA reads TGTGCCAGCAGCTTATATGGGACAGGGAATCAGCCCCAGCATTTT. Protein product: CASSLYGTGNQPQHF.

V is TRBV19 and J is TRBJ1-2; 11 nucleotides agree with TRBD1. Germline loops: CDR1 LNHDA, CDR2 SQIVND (reference sequence). V shed 1 base and J 3 bases; nucleotides not matched to a gene: 4. This CDR3 contains 16 residues. In nucleotides, the CDR3 is TGTGCCAGTAGTATAGGACAGGGACAGGGGGACTATGGCTACACCTTC. It yields the protein CASSIGQGQGDYGYTF. The whole variable domain, remainder taken from reference TRBV19 and TRBJ1-2, is DGGITQSPKYLFRKEGQNVTLSCEQNLNHDAMYWYRQDPGQGLRLIYYSQIVNDFQKGDIAEGYSVSREKKESFPLTVTSAQKNPTAFYLCASSIGQGQGDYGYTFGSGTRLTVV.

The chain carries TRBV5-8 and TRBJ2-2; D may be TRBD1 (5 bases). The CDR3 consists of 14 residues. Per germline, CDR1 SGHTS and CDR2 YDEGEE. The V and J ends lost 1 base and 4 bases respectively, with 8 bases between them. CDR3 sequence: CASSLTGPTGELFF. CDR3 DNA: TGTGCCAGCAGCTTGACAGGACCCACCGGGGAGCTGTTTTTT.

This clone has a handful of counts. This sequence joins TRBV11-3 and TRBJ2-7; weak D call: TRBD1 (6 bases). Trimming cost V 5 bases and J 0 bases, with 11 bases left between them. Germline CDR1 reads SGHNT; CDR2 reads YENEEA. CDR3 length equals 14 residues. The CDR3 region is CASSQQGSSYEQYF. The CDR3 DNA reads TGTGCCAGCAGCCAACAGGGTAGCTCCTACGAGCAGTACTTC.

The chain recombines TRBV6-2 or TRBV6-3 with TRBJ2-1, with a possible D match to TRBD2 (5 bases). Trimming took 2 bases from V and 9 from J, leaving 17 bases between them. This CDR3 comprises 15 residues. Germline CDR1 is MNHEY and CDR2 is SVGEGT. DNA for the CDR3: TGTGCCAGCAGTTACGACGCGTCGAGGGTGGGTGAGCAGTTCTTC. This encodes CASSYDASRVGEQFF.

The V gene is TRBV18, the J gene TRBJ1-1, with D maybe TRBD1 (5 bases). The CDR3 has 16 residues. V gave up 3 bases and J gave up 1 base, with 15 bases separating them. From germline, CDR1 is KGHSH and CDR2 LQKENI. CDR3 region: CASSPPRGEGNTEAFF. In DNA form, the CDR3 reads TGTGCCAGCTCACCCCCGCGAGGGGAAGGGAACACTGAAGCTTTCTTT.

The rearrangement links TRBV19 to TRBJ2-3, with 7 positions matching TRBD1. V was clipped by 4 bases and J by 1 base; unmatched bases: 2. Germline V gives CDR1 LNHDA, CDR2 SQIVND (reference sequence). There are 14 residues in the CDR3. CDR3 coding DNA: TGTGCCAGTAGTACCGGACAGGGCACAGATACGCAGTATTTT. Encoded protein: CASSTGQGTDTQYF.

The rearrangement uses TRBV27 and TRBJ2-7; 9 nucleotides line up with TRBD2. V lost 6 bases and J lost 1; bases outside the gene matches: 7. This CDR3 has 15 residues. From germline, CDR1 is MNHEY and CDR2 SMNVEV (reference sequence). The CDR3 reads CASRPAGGSSYEQYF. Here the CDR3 DNA reads TGTGCCAGCAGACCAGCGGGGGGCAGTTCCTACGAGCAGTACTTC.